The rows below give T cell receptor beta chains drawn from one sample of a study of control samples from healthy donors and cancer patients. Using immunoSEQ multiplex PCR, the repertoire was profiled, and TCRdb retains in-frame clones only, with some absent. The table has approximately 69,000 clones, roughly 90% seen once. The sample consisted of PBMCs. Receptor source: a man in his fifties or sixties with colorectal cancer. Each CDR3 is given with its conserved first and last residue. Size is omitted from some rows. Given values are once, few, many or a class for expanded clones.

v_call	j_call	clone_size	cdr3_aa
TRBV12-3/TRBV12-4	TRBJ1-5	NA	CASSLRGGQPQHF
TRBV2	TRBJ2-7	few	CASNEGSYEQYF
TRBV2	TRBJ1-2	NA	CAQLDGSSYGYTF
TRBV5-1	TRBJ1-3	NA	CASSGQGGNTIYF
TRBV7-3	TRBJ2-3	NA	CASSLGGGPSPTDTQYF
TRBV9	TRBJ2-3	NA	CASSVEAGVTTDTQYF
TRBV19	TRBJ2-4	once	CASSPRTGDIQYF
TRBV3-1/TRBV3-2	TRBJ2-7	NA	CASSRGDGGSSYEQYF
TRBV6-5	TRBJ1-4	NA	CASAPGQGYEKLFF
TRBV12-5	TRBJ1-3	NA	CASGGTYTIYF
TRBV5-4	TRBJ2-2	NA	CASSLGLADTGELFF
TRBV28	TRBJ1-1	NA	CASTLGGNTEAFF
TRBV6-6	TRBJ2-7	NA	CASSPPGTGGGEQYF
TRBV10-2	TRBJ1-4	once	CATAPQGGEKLFF
TRBV6-2/TRBV6-3	TRBJ2-5	NA	CASSYSSGGGQETQYF
TRBV6-2/TRBV6-3	TRBJ2-2	NA	CASSSGLANTGELFF
TRBV7-9	TRBJ1-1	few	CASSSGTGSEAFF
TRBV5-4	TRBJ2-5	NA	CASSPGGQETQYF
TRBV11-3	TRBJ2-7	NA	CASSLGFSGRNYEQYF
TRBV27	TRBJ2-1	NA	CASRTLGGGSYNEQFF
TRBV18	TRBJ2-5	NA	CASSPRQKETQYF
TRBV19	TRBJ2-5	once	CASSMRRGGGAQETQYF
TRBV6-5	TRBJ1-3	NA	CASRGSGNTIYF
TRBV18	TRBJ2-2	NA	CASSPRVGTGELFF
TRBV2	TRBJ1-1	NA	CASRGQGRNTEAFF
TRBV18	TRBJ2-2	NA	CASLDTGELFF
TRBV6-2/TRBV6-3	TRBJ2-7	NA	CASSSTDPGLAGGPNSYEQYF
TRBV3-1/TRBV3-2	TRBJ2-3	NA	CASSPPPAWASHTQYF
TRBV5-5	TRBJ2-1	NA	CASSPAGSSYNEQFF
TRBV2	TRBJ2-1	NA	CASNPLASGSNEQFF
TRBV6-2/TRBV6-3	TRBJ2-3	NA	CASSYSSRTDTQYF
TRBV5-8	TRBJ2-1	NA	CASSLEGLGNNEQFF
TRBV6-5	TRBJ1-6	NA	CASIPTGHQGPLHF
TRBV24-1	TRBJ2-5	NA	CATSDLKSGGTQYF
TRBV3-1/TRBV3-2	TRBJ1-2	NA	CASAQQTSRYGYTF
TRBV6-5	TRBJ2-5	once	CASNPPGQETQYF
TRBV9	TRBJ2-1	NA	CASSPRHGTSGPEQFF
TRBV18	TRBJ2-3	few	CASSFGMKGADTQYF
TRBV7-9	TRBJ1-2	NA	CASSSTGGSYGYTF
TRBV28	TRBJ2-5	NA	CASSLTGFLEETQYF
TRBV7-9	TRBJ1-2	NA	CASSPGPSNYGYTF
TRBV4-1	TRBJ1-1	NA	CASRHTEAFF
TRBV5-1	TRBJ1-5	once	CASSLGDNQPQHF
TRBV30	TRBJ2-2	NA	CAWSPQGAGELFF